This T cell receptor beta chain was profiled in a study of cytomegalovirus exposure and HLA in healthy donors (dated by TCRdb to between 2016 and 2019). Describing the broader study: An earlier analysis of more than 550 of the donors reported 250 to 350 Gb of sequence data and 100 million to 120 million unique TCR beta sequences obtained from about 200 million T cells. Of the roughly 400 genotyped donors, roughly 80% were placed in the genetic ancestry cluster associated with self-reported Caucasian donors. Genome-wide SNP genotypes for about 55% of the roughly 670 donors were used in a later genetic analysis, which treated that subset as a discovery cohort. HLA typing included class I and class II loci at four-digit resolution. The number of typed donors differed by locus: roughly 629-640 for A, B, C, DRB1 and DQB1; some 500 for DQA1; over 600 for DPA1; and roughly 450 for DPB1. All discovery cohort repertoires had been generated using a single sequencing platform. The study aimed to test whether cataloging public T cell receptors could reveal signatures of past pathogen exposure. In a later analysis, previously published TCR beta repertoires from roughly 710 donors were re-analyzed and high-resolution HLA genotyping was added so that TCR occurrence patterns could be studied. Donor age, sex, ethnicity and CMV serostatus were compiled together with the repertoire data. Among approximately 370 genotyped donors of the cohort, an average of roughly 230,000 unique TCR beta nucleotide sequences was sequenced per donor, of which roughly 17% were non-productive. The study combined high-throughput TCR immunosequencing, statistical association of individual TCRs with disease status, and machine learning to predict cytomegalovirus infection status. To decide whether each TCR beta V gene segment behaved as functional or pseudogenic, an earlier analysis of approximately 600 of the donors relied on high-throughput TCR beta sequencing. Roughly 5 DR-DQ haplotypes were handled as single units for association and clustering, since linkage in the cohort was strong. Rather than using new phenotypic data, the later analysis identified candidate immune exposures from TCR beta sequences and from how often those sequences occurred across donors. The study profiled the T cell repertoires of 500 to 800 subjects by immunosequencing and related them to cytomegalovirus serostatus. About 300 gigabases of sequencing data and 80 million or so unique TCR sequences were included in an early release covering over 600 HLA-typed donors. In addition to the first cohort of 666 subjects, a separate validation cohort of 130 or so different subjects was used.

The CDR1 and CDR2 encoded by the germline V gene are MNHNS and SASEGT. The CDR3 holds 14 amino acids from the cysteine to the phenylalanine. Here the CDR3 DNA is all that survives: 42 bases in frame from base 1. At the junction V is shortened by 3 bases and J by 2 bases, with 11 bases in between. This clone was picked up a small number of times. The specificity of this receptor is unknown. The input lacks base qualities; no much larger clone sits a single base away. Libraries were built with the immunoSEQ multiplex PCR assay. A mixture of 60 forward primers for TCR Vbeta segments and 13 reverse primers for TCR Jbeta segments was used in the multiplex PCR. The CDR3 region of rearranged TCR beta genes was amplified from genomic DNA by a multiplex PCR assay. On the Illumina HiSeq System, the amplified TCR beta libraries were sequenced as 87-base-pair reads. From the authors' description of their analysis: In a later analysis, 70 million to 95 million unique TCR beta chains were counted across the 650 to 700 repertoires, and roughly 10 million of these chains were shared by at least two donors. To remove PCR and sequencing errors, raw reads were error-corrected and collapsed into unique sequences using a nearest-neighbor algorithm that merged closely related sequences. To assign V, D and J gene segments, CDR3 sequences were aligned to IMGT reference sequences. Each retained sequence needed at least a six-nucleotide match to both a V gene segment and a J gene segment. Rearrangements were called productive when the CDR3 lacked stop codons and stayed in frame with V and J; all others were non-productive. CDR3 was defined according to IMGT convention as the region running from the second conserved V-encoded cysteine to the conserved J-encoded phenylalanine. In an earlier analysis of some 550 of the donors, sequences lacking an unambiguous match to a single V gene segment were excluded. In an earlier analysis of a few hundred of the donors, a V segment was called functional when productive rearrangements were above 56.7%, and segregating when the standard deviation between donors exceeded 5%. A statistical classification framework was built to diagnose cytomegalovirus status from the catalog of TCR beta chain sequences. In a later analysis, TCR nucleotide sequences were compared against IMGT/GENE-DB human TR gene sequences so that V and J genes could be assigned. In a later analysis, CDR3 sequences and most-parsimonious VDJ recombination scenarios were assigned using the TCRdist pipeline. A later analysis defined each TCR beta chain by its CDR3 amino acid sequence plus V-gene family, and excluded reads lacking a unique V-gene family. A later analysis removed 450 to 600 highly shared, low-generation-probability nucleotide sequences to deal with suspected cross-contamination and a sequencing artifact. In a later analysis, a clonal expansion index was calculated for each public chain from normalized within-repertoire ranks of inferred template counts. Generation probabilities in a later analysis came from a VDJ recombination model fitted to out-of-frame rearrangements, and those results were checked against IGoR. Hypergeometric tests were used in a later analysis to score TCR-TCR, TCR-HLA and TCR-CMV co-occurrence, with a repertoire-size bias correction applied to the TCR pairs. False discovery rates were estimated in a later analysis by permuting HLA or CMV assignments 20 times. In a later analysis, co-occurring TCRs were grouped using DBSCAN, and TCRdist sequence similarity was added for clustering within HLA-allele-positive subsets. Repertoires with fewer than 30,000 or more than 120,000 public chains, plus five repertoires with anomalous nucleotide sharing, were excluded from co-occurrence clustering. Imported from immuneACCESS, the table was reduced by TCRdb to in-frame sequences with V and J called. These copies leave out some clones; in studies compared against another copy, an unresolved V gene accounts for under half, and the cause of the remainder is not known. Clonal size and the V and J genes are those of that table, whereas D and trimming came from the DNA. This sample gives over 100,000 clones in total; 63% of them show up just once. About 4.3% of the sample is in the top ten clones.

Paper-wide results and their limitations: Because counts were too low, some 17 rarely observed V segments, including chromosome 9 orphons, were left out of the earlier analysis of approximately 500 of the donors. When HLA alleles, especially DR and DQ, strongly co-occurred, attributing TCR associations to individual alleles was difficult. In vitro tests confirmed that three of the cytomegalovirus-associated TCR beta chains recognize cytomegalovirus antigens. The study gave a list of about 160 TCR beta chains associated with cytomegalovirus. According to a later genetic analysis, donors in an Asian-associated ancestry cluster had fewer N-insertions in productive TCRs than the approximately 650-donor mean. Roughly uniform sequencing depth across donors was assumed in presence/absence analyses, although this assumption may not hold. This cohort had only TCR beta chains sequenced, and the lack of alpha or paired-chain data limited which features could be detected. Most CMV-associated TCR beta chains appeared to be HLA-restricted in a later analysis, and the HLA associations seemed to be driven largely by CMV exposure. According to a later analysis, TCR association rates differed among HLA loci, with DRB1 alleles showing the most associated TCRs and HLA-C alleles showing the fewest. An earlier analysis of around 540 of the donors showed that most TCR beta V segments appeared in productive rearrangements either about 87% or about 30% of the time, which broadly matched IMGT annotations. The 87-base-pair reads could not distinguish some IMGT-functional V segments, including TRBV6-2 and TRBV6-3, so those segments were excluded. The sequencing pipeline was judged likely to have produced a cluster of highly shared sequence variants as a technical artifact. A further reported finding was that TCR beta sequences accurately predicted the HLA-A and HLA-B alleles for most subjects in the first cohort. While some public TCRs were present in many individuals, most TCR sequences turned up only very rarely across donors. According to a later analysis, parvovirus B19, influenza, CMV and Epstein-Barr virus appeared linked to several top co-occurrence clusters. In a later analysis, HLA-associated TCR beta chains were found to be more clonally expanded and to have lower generation probabilities than equally common non-associated chains. In a later genetic analysis, a missense DCLRE1C variant was associated with V-gene and J-gene trimming of TCR beta chains, and the association was replicated in an independent cohort. For the cohort, immune exposure information was limited to CMV serostatus. Linkage disequilibrium might explain the correlated functional status among segregating V segments, but an unknown experimental factor could not be ruled out. Because HLA typing was missing for some donors at each locus, association tests included only the typed subset. According to the authors, the approach could potentially be generalized to other disease states and immunological phenotypes. Specific HLA alleles were associated with some 15,000 TCR beta sequences at a false discovery rate of 0.05 in a later analysis. In both the original and validation cohorts, the classifier was reported to diagnose cytomegalovirus status with high specificity and sensitivity.

The cohort was made up of approximately 670 healthy bone marrow donors. At the time of sampling, all cohort members were nominally healthy, though unrecorded immune exposures were likely present. Of the 700 or so cohort members, more than 250 had a positive CMV serostatus and about 400 had a negative one, while no CMV serostatus was recorded for the donor. A peripheral blood sample was collected from each donor, and TCR beta sequencing was performed on peripheral blood mononuclear cells. Genomic DNA extraction from the blood cell samples was performed with the Qiagen DNeasy Blood Extraction Kit. Input material: PBMCs. Here the chain combines TRBV6-1 and TRBJ2-7, with a tentative D gene TRBD1 over 6 matching bases. This clonotype originated in a human donor in good health. The nucleotides read TGTGCCAGCAGTGATCAATACAGGGCCTACGAGCAGTACTTC. Protein translation: CASSDQYRAYEQYF.